This record concerns one TCR beta chain sequence. The data were taken from a study of tumor T cells in aggressive B-cell lymphoma. Germline loops: CDR1 SQVTM, CDR2 ANQGSEA. The CDR3 covers 14 residues. The J segment lost 5 bases and the V segment lost 4 bases, leaving 6 bases of the junction unmatched. Sequencing used immunoSEQ multiplex PCR; TCRdb keeps in-frame clones, though not all of them. The sample has about 10,000 clones; around 89% are singletons. The sample consisted of tumor tissue. This TCR was sampled from an adult with diffuse large B cell lymphoma. The chain joins TRBV29-1 to TRBJ2-5, with 11 positions matching TRBD1. The CDR3 loop reads CSVGRTGGSETQYF. CDR3 nucleotides: TGCAGCGTTGGGCGGACAGGGGGCAGTGAGACCCAGTACTTC.